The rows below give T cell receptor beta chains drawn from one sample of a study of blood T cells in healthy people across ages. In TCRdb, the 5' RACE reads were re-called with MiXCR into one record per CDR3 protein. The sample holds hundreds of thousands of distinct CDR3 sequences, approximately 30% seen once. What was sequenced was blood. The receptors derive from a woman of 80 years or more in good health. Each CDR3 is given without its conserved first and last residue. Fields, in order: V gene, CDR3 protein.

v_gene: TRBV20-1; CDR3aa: SAREGQGYGYT
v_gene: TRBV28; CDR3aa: ASSFIRGGSYEQY
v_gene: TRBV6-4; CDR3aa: ASSAGPGSQPQH
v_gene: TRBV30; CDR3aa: AWKGGGETEAF
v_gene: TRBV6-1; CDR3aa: AIGGLAGAPTDTQY
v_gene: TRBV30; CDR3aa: AWGRGGGGSNQPQH
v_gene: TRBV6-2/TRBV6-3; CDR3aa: ASSDRGNKQY
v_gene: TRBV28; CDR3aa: ASSLRGGYANEKLF
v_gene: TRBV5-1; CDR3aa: ASSLSPSGSKETQY
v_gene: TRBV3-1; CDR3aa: ASSQVAGGPWEQY
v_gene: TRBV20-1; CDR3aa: SARAGRDSYNEQF
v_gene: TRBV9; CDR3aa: ASSPHRFSGGAGETQY
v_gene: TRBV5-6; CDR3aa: ASSRTSGGPTQETQY
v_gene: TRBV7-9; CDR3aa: ASSLTAGRLFTEAF
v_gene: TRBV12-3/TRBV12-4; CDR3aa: ASSTPYNEQF
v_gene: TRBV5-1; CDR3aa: ASSPIGGSTGELF
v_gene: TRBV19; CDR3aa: ASSIDTGGQNNQPQH
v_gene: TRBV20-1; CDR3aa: SAREDRETNTEAF
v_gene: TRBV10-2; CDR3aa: ASSQSESGQASGNTIY
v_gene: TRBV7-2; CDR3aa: ASSFRDSITDTQY
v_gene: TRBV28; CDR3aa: ASTLGQGRDEQY
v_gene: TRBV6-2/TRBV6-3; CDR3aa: ASSYQGGRYEQY
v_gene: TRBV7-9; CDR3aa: ASSPGTSGGYSYEQY
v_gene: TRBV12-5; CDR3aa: ASGPSGTDTQY
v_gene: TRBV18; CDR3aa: ASSLSGTSFSGANVLT
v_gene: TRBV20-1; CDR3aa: SARPLDSYEQY
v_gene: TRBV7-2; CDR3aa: ASSLDLWDRGTDTQY